This T cell receptor beta chain emerged from a study of blood T cells in healthy people across ages. The CDR3 sequence is 13 residues long. The germline V gene encodes CDR1 SQVTM and CDR2 ANQGSEA. Study-level points and caveats: Diversity figures based on one million T cells were deemed too low.

As concerns this clonotype: Its cognate antigen is unknown. The germline gene is not matched at one end of the junction; a read error may be the cause.

Alongside a J-beta primer mix, a sample-barcoded 5' primer served in a second PCR lasting roughly 7 to 11 cycles. All samples yielded 2.5 million or more CDR3-containing paired-end reads. TCRdb processed the 5' RACE reads anew with MiXCR; each CDR3 protein has one entry. The sample holds roughly 1.9 million distinct CDR3 sequences; more than 35% are singletons and the top ten take under 30%. Sequencing input: blood. The chain combines TRBV29-1 with TRBJ2-4; the D gene is possibly TRBD2 (5 bases). This TCR came from a human donor in good health. CDR3 amino acids: CSVGLLAKNMQYF. CDR3 in DNA: TGCAGCGTTGGACTTCTAGCCAAAAACATGCAGTACTTC. The whole variable domain, filled in from reference TRBV29-1 and TRBJ2-4, reads SAVISQKPSRDICQRGTSLTIQCQVDSQVTMMFWYRQQPGQSLTLIATANQGSEATYESGFVIDKFPISRPNLTFSTLTVSNMSPEDSSIYLCSVGLLAKNMQYFGAGTRLSVL.